This TCR beta chain was identified during a study of cytomegalovirus exposure and HLA in healthy donors listed by TCRdb under 2017. Regarding the complete study: An earlier analysis of under 600 of the donors reported approximately 300 Gb of sequence data and roughly 100 million unique TCR beta sequences from 150 million to 200 million T cells. Approximately 310 gigabases of sequencing data and 78 million or so unique TCR sequences were included in an early release covering roughly 600 HLA-typed donors. The genetic ancestry cluster associated with self-reported Caucasian donors included roughly 84% of the 398 genotyped donors. The aim of the study was to test whether cataloging public T cell receptors could identify signatures of past pathogen exposure. Using immunosequencing, the study profiled T cell repertoires from about 650 subjects and related those repertoires to cytomegalovirus serostatus. Along with the roughly 700-subject first cohort, a separate validation cohort of around 110 different subjects was used. The study combined high-throughput TCR immunosequencing, statistical association of individual TCRs with disease status, and machine learning to predict cytomegalovirus infection status. In a later analysis, previously published TCR beta repertoires from more than 500 donors were re-analyzed and high-resolution HLA genotyping was added so that TCR occurrence patterns could be studied. In the later analysis, no new phenotypic data were used to find candidate immune exposures; instead, reliance was placed on TCR beta sequences and their occurrence across donors. An earlier analysis of around 580 of the donors used high-throughput TCR beta sequencing to judge whether each TCR beta V gene segment behaved as functional or pseudogenic. Donor age, sex, ethnicity and CMV serostatus were collected together with the repertoire data. In a later genetic analysis, genome-wide SNP genotypes for about 65% of the roughly 700 donors were used, and that subset was treated as a discovery cohort. All discovery cohort repertoires had been generated on a single sequencing platform. HLA typing covered class I and class II loci at four-digit resolution. The number of typed donors differed by locus: 629-630 for A, B, C, DRB1 and DQB1; 500 to 550 for DQA1; about 600 for DPA1; and 400 to 480 for DPB1. Because of strong linkage in the cohort, roughly 5 DR-DQ haplotypes were treated as single units for association and clustering. Across about 370 genotyped donors of the cohort, an average of about 240,000 unique TCR beta nucleotide sequences per donor were sequenced, and around 19% of those sequences were non-productive.

The CDR3 sequence holds 15 residues, the cysteine and phenylalanine included. Only the CDR3 DNA stays, 45 bases, in frame from base 1. Trimming costs V 0 bases and J 3 bases, and their ends lie 12 bases apart. Looking up the germline V gene yields CDR1 SGHDN and CDR2 FVKESK. Library generation was performed with the immunoSEQ multiplex PCR assay. The multiplex PCR relied on a mix of 60 forward primers for TCR Vbeta segments and 13 reverse primers for TCR Jbeta segments. The CDR3 region of rearranged TCR beta genes was amplified from genomic DNA with a multiplex PCR assay. On the Illumina HiSeq System, the amplified TCR beta libraries were sequenced as 87-base-pair reads. For the original study's pipeline: A later analysis counted 75 million to 100 million unique TCR beta chains across the 650 to 700 repertoires, and around 9.9 million of these chains were shared by at least two donors. To remove PCR and sequencing errors, raw reads were error-corrected and collapsed into unique sequences using a nearest-neighbor algorithm that merged closely related sequences. Alignment of CDR3 sequences to IMGT reference sequences was used to assign V, D and J gene segments. For a sequence to be retained, at least a six-nucleotide match to both a V gene segment and a J gene segment was required. Rearrangements were called productive when the CDR3 lacked stop codons and stayed in frame with V and J; all others were non-productive. Following IMGT convention, CDR3 was defined as the stretch from the second conserved V-encoded cysteine up to the conserved J-encoded phenylalanine. The earlier analysis of about 640 of the donors excluded any sequence lacking an unambiguous match to a single V gene segment. An earlier analysis of about 600 of the donors called V segments functional above 56.7% productive rearrangements and segregating when the between-donor standard deviation exceeded 5%. A statistical classification framework was built to diagnose cytomegalovirus status from the catalog of TCR beta chain sequences. A later analysis assigned V and J genes by comparing TCR nucleotide sequences with IMGT/GENE-DB human TR gene sequences. In a later analysis, CDR3 sequences and most-parsimonious VDJ recombination scenarios were assigned using the TCRdist pipeline. In a later analysis, every TCR beta chain was defined by the combination of its CDR3 amino acid sequence and its V-gene family, and reads without a unique V-gene family were dropped. A later analysis removed roughly 590 highly shared, low-generation-probability nucleotide sequences to deal with suspected cross-contamination and a sequencing artifact. A later analysis calculated a clonal expansion index for each public chain from normalized within-repertoire ranks of inferred template counts. In a later analysis, generation probabilities were computed with a VDJ recombination model fitted to out-of-frame rearrangements, and the resulting probabilities were checked against IGoR. In a later analysis, hypergeometric tests were used to score TCR-TCR, TCR-HLA and TCR-CMV co-occurrence, with a repertoire-size bias correction applied to TCR pairs. A later analysis estimated false discovery rates by permuting HLA or CMV assignments 20 times. In a later analysis, co-occurring TCRs were grouped with DBSCAN, and TCRdist sequence similarity was added when clustering was performed within HLA-allele-positive subsets. Repertoires with fewer than 30,000 or more than 120,000 public chains, plus five repertoires with anomalous nucleotide sharing, were excluded from co-occurrence clustering. TCRdb retrieved this table from immuneACCESS and kept in-frame rearrangements only. Not all clones are present; in checked studies, unresolved V genes account for under half, and no reason is known for the remainder. The DNA was the basis for D and trimming; V, J and clone size are from that table. The sample's clone listing holds 150,000 to 250,000 clones. Approximately 0.74% of the sample comes from the top ten.

The cohort was made up of under 800 healthy bone marrow donors. At the time of sampling, all cohort members were nominally healthy, though unrecorded immune exposures were likely present. The donor was CMV seronegative and belonged to the group of over 300 seronegative cohort members. Every donor gave a peripheral blood sample, and the peripheral blood mononuclear cells from that sample were used for TCR beta sequencing. Genomic DNA was extracted from the blood cell samples with the Qiagen DNeasy Blood Extraction Kit. A word on this clone: What this receptor recognizes is not known.

What the work shows at the level of the full study, not this receptor alone: Assigning TCR associations to individual alleles was difficult when HLA alleles, especially DR and DQ, strongly co-occurred. Some IMGT-functional V segments, including TRBV6-2 and TRBV6-3, could not be told apart with the 87-base-pair reads, so those segments were excluded. Because counts were too low, seventeen rarely observed V segments, including chromosome 9 orphons, were left out of the earlier analysis of 587 of the donors. According to a later analysis, parvovirus B19, influenza, CMV and Epstein-Barr virus appeared linked to several top co-occurrence clusters. A total of about 150 TCR beta chains were listed by the study as associated with cytomegalovirus. Because HLA typing was missing for some donors at each locus, association tests included only the typed subset. A further reported finding was that TCR beta sequences accurately predicted the HLA-A and HLA-B alleles for most subjects in the first cohort. In an earlier analysis of several hundred of the donors, most TCR beta V segments were observed in productive rearrangements about 90% or about 30% of the time, broadly matching IMGT annotations. This cohort had only TCR beta chains sequenced, and the lack of alpha or paired-chain data limited which features could be detected. Roughly uniform sequencing depth across donors was assumed in presence/absence analyses, although this assumption may not hold. The authors suggested that the approach could potentially be generalized to other disease states and immunological phenotypes. A few of the identified cytomegalovirus-associated TCR beta chains were confirmed in vitro to be specific for cytomegalovirus antigens. In a later analysis, HLA-associated TCR beta chains were found to be more clonally expanded and to have lower generation probabilities than equally common non-associated chains. A later genetic analysis reported fewer N-insertions in productive TCRs among donors in an Asian-associated ancestry cluster than the roughly 640-donor mean. A group of highly shared sequence variants was considered likely to be a technical artifact of the sequencing pipeline. The classifier was reported to diagnose cytomegalovirus status with high specificity and sensitivity in both the original cohort and the validation cohort. While some public TCRs were present in many individuals, most TCR sequences turned up only very rarely across donors. In a later analysis, some 18,000 TCR beta sequences were associated with specific HLA alleles at a false discovery rate of 0.05. CMV serostatus was the only immune exposure information available for the cohort. In a later analysis, TCR association rates were found to vary across HLA loci, with the most associated TCRs seen for DRB1 alleles and the fewest for HLA-C alleles. Correlated functional status among segregating V segments might be attributable to linkage disequilibrium, but an unknown experimental factor could not be ruled out. Most CMV-associated TCR beta chains appeared to be HLA-restricted in a later analysis, and the HLA associations seemed to be driven largely by CMV exposure. V-gene and J-gene trimming of TCR beta chains was associated with a missense DCLRE1C variant in a later genetic analysis, and the association was replicated in an independent cohort.

The chain links TRBV14 with TRBJ2-7; possibly the D gene is TRBD1, per 6 matching bases. The sequence was collected from a boy aged 10-17 years in good health and CMV-seronegative. The material sequenced was PBMCs. The CDR3 region: CASSQEWGRSYEQYF. The base sequence is TGTGCCAGCAGCCAAGAGTGGGGGCGAAGCTACGAGCAGTACTTC. This CDR3, with the reference TRBV14 and TRBJ2-7 proteins standing in past its ends, gives the full variable domain EAGVTQFPSHSVIEKGQTVTLRCDPISGHDNLYWYRRVMGKEIKFLLHFVKESKQDESGMPNNRFLAERTGGTYSTLKVQPAELEDSGVYFCASSQEWGRSYEQYFGPGTRLTVT.